This TCR beta chain was retrieved from a study of T-cell reconstitution after alpha-beta-depleted transplantation in children. This clonotype was observed a few times. Unique molecular identifiers were built into the TCRbeta library. TCRdb re-called the PCR reads through MiXCR, storing one row per CDR3 protein. The table shows some 840,000 distinct CDR3 sequences, with under 20% occurring only once. This sequence was found in a male patient aged 10-17 years who had a stem cell transplant for acute lymphoblastic leukemia, so the T cells may come from the graft donor. Specimen: PBMCs, mostly from graft donor cells, collected 360 days after TCRalphabeta/CD19-depleted stem cell transplant.

The CDR3 bases are TGCGCCAGCAGCTTGGCCCGTACCCACAGCAATGAGCAGTTCTTC. The encoded protein is CASSLARTHSNEQFF. The chain uses TRBV5-1 and TRBJ2-1; no definite D call. V lost 0 bases to trimming and J lost 6 bases, with 13 bases between them. CDR3 size: 15 residues. Germline-derived CDR1 and CDR2 are SGHRS and YFSETQ.